Sequencing of this T cell receptor (beta chain) was carried out in a study of cytomegalovirus exposure and HLA in healthy donors. V gave up 6 bases and J gave up 9 bases; unmatched junction bases: 11. Germline V gene data show CDR1 as SQVTM and CDR2 as ANQGSEA. This CDR3 has 13 residues. PCR primers comprised 60 Vbeta and 13 Jbeta primers. Produced via immunoSEQ multiplex PCR; TCRdb's table is partial and in-frame only. The sample includes about 54,000 clones, under 90% of them seen just once. The sequencing input was PBMCs. V gene TRBV29-1 combines with J gene TRBJ2-1, with TRBD2 matching 7 bases. The TCR sequence derives from a woman aged 18-29 years in good health and CMV-seronegative. CDR3 in DNA: TGCAGCGTCGTCCCCCGGGGGAGGGGTGAGCAGTTCTTC. It codes for CSVVPRGRGEQFF.